Sequencing of this T cell receptor beta chain was carried out in a study of blood T cells in healthy people across ages. Study-wide background: Per every two T cells, about one barcoded beta molecule was captured by template switching. Regarding the study as a whole: Possibly confounding the expanded clonotype changes was the fact that donor CMV status was unknown.

It was with a sample-barcoded 5' primer and a J-beta primer mix that a second PCR of roughly 7 to 12 cycles was run. TCRdb independently ran MiXCR on the 5' RACE reads; one entry per CDR3 protein. The sample has hundreds of thousands of distinct CDR3 sequences; approximately 60% are singletons. Notes on this clonotype: Its target is unknown.

Germline CDR1 is SGHRS and CDR2 is YFSETQ. The J segment lost 14 bases and the V segment lost 4 bases, leaving 6 bases of the junction unmatched. This CDR3 contains 12 residues. PBMCs numbering at least 7 million were isolated per sample. The sample taken for sequencing was blood. The receptor was derived from a middle-aged man in good health. The chain carries TRBV5-1 and TRBJ2-1, with TRBD1 matching 10 bases. The CDR3 DNA reads as TGCGCCAGCAGCATCGGGACAGGGGAGGAGTTCTTC. This gives the protein CASSIGTGEEFF.